The T cell receptor (beta chain) described here comes from a study of T cells after yellow fever vaccination. For TCR, cDNA came from 5'RACE template switching, which added a universal primer site and UMIs. TCRdb analysed the 5' RACE reads with MiXCR anew, one entry per CDR3 protein. The sample carries 200,000 to 250,000 distinct CDR3 sequences, 3% to 4% recorded once. A few counts support this clonotype. The origin of this receptor is a man between 18 and 29 years old who received the YFV17D yellow fever vaccine. The sequencing used CD4+ T cells sorted from PBMCs, collected 10 days after the yellow fever booster vaccination.

The CDR3 DNA is TGTGCCACCAGCGGCACGTTAGAAGAGACCCAGTACTTC. It yields the protein CATSGTLEETQYF. The chain joins TRBV15 to TRBJ2-5, with D unclear. The CDR3 spans 13 residues. Germline CDR1 and CDR2: LNHNV and YYDKDF (reference sequence). The V end lost 5 bases, the J end lost 3 bases, and 10 bases lay between the germline ends.